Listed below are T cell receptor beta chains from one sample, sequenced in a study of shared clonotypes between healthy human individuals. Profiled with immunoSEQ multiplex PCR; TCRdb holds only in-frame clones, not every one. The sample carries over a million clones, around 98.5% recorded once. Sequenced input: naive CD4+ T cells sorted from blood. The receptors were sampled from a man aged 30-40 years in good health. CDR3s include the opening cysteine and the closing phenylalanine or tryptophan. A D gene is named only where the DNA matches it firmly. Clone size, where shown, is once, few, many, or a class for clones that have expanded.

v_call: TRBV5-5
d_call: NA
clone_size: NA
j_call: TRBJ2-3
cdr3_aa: CASSLGPGTDTQYF
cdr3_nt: TGTGCCAGCAGCTTGGGACCCGGCACAGATACGCAGTATTTT

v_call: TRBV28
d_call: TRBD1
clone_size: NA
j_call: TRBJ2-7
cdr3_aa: CASRRQGGSYEQYF
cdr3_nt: TGTGCCAGCAGAAGACAGGGTGGATCCTACGAGCAGTACTTC

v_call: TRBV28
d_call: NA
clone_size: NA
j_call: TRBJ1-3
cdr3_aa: CASSLGGVLAGNTIYF
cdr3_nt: TGTGCCAGCAGTTTAGGAGGAGTTCTAGCTGGAAACACCATATATTTT

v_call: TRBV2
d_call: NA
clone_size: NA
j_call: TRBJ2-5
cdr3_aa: CASSEVSYQETQYF
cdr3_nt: TGTGCCAGCAGTGAGGTCTCGTACCAAGAGACCCAGTACTTC

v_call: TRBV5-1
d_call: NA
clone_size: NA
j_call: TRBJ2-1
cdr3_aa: CASGPTMSSYNEQFF
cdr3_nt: TGCGCCAGCGGCCCTACGATGAGCTCCTACAATGAGCAGTTCTTC

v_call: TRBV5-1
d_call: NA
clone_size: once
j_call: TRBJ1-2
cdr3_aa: CASRTQGPEGYTF
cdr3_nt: TGCGCCAGCAGAACACAGGGCCCGGAAGGCTACACCTTC

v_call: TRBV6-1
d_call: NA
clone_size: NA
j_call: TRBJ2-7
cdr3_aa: CASSEYGDFYEQYF
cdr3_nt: TGTGCCAGCAGTGAATACGGGGATTTCTACGAGCAGTACTTC

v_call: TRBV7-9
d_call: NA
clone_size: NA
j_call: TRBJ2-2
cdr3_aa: CASSFRRPGELFF
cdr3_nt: TGTGCCAGCAGCTTCCGACGGCCCGGGGAGCTGTTTTTT

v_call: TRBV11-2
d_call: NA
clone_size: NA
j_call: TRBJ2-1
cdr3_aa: CASSSGPLGHEQFF
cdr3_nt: TGTGCCAGCAGCTCAGGGCCCCTCGGACATGAGCAGTTCTTC

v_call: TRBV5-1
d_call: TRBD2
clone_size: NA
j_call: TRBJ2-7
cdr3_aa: CASSLGVLAGAGSGHSYEQYF
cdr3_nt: TGCGCCAGCAGCTTGGGAGTACTAGCGGGAGCCGGAAGCGGACACTCCTACGAGCAGTACTTC

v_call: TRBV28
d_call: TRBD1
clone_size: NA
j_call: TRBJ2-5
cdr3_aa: CASSLRTGGETQYF
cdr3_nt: TGTGCCAGCAGTTTACGGACAGGGGGCGAGACCCAGTACTTC

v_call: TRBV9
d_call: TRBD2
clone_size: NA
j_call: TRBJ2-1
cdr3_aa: CASSVGLADYNEQFF
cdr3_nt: TGTGCCAGCAGCGTAGGGCTAGCGGACTACAATGAGCAGTTCTTC

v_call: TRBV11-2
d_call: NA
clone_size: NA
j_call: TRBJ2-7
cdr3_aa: CASSPRGGTLSSYEQYF
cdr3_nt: TGTGCCAGCAGCCCCCGCGGAGGGACCCTCAGCTCCTACGAGCAGTACTTC

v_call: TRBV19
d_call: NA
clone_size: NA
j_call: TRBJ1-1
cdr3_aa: CASSPIPDRLNTEAFF
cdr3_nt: TGTGCCAGTAGTCCGATTCCCGACAGGCTGAACACTGAAGCTTTCTTT

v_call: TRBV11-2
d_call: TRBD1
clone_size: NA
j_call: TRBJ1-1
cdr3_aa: CASSLRQGATEAFF
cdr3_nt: TGTGCCAGCAGCTTAAGACAGGGGGCGACTGAAGCTTTCTTT

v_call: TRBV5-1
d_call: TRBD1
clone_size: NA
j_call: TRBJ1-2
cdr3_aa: CASITRGERGYGYTF
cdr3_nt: TGCGCCAGCATTACCAGGGGGGAAAGAGGGTATGGCTACACCTTC

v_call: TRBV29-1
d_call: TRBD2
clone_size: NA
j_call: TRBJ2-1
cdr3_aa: CSVEEASGTPWNEQFF
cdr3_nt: TGCAGCGTTGAGGAGGCTAGCGGGACCCCATGGAATGAGCAGTTCTTC

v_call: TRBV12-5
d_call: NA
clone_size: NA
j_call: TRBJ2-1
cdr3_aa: CASGLGVSSYNEQFF
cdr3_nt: TGTGCTAGTGGTCTAGGGGTAAGCTCCTACAATGAGCAGTTCTTC

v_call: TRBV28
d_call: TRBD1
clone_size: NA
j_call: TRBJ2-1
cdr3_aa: CASSPSGTGFYNEQFF
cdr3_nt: TGTGCCAGCAGCCCCTCCGGGACAGGGTTTTACAATGAGCAGTTCTTC

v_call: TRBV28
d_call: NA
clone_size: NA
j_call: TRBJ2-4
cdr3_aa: CASSFSGDGNIQYF
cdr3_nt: TGTGCCAGCAGTTTCTCCGGGGATGGAAACATTCAGTACTTC

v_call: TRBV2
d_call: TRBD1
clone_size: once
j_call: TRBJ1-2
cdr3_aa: CASSEGTGLGPGYTF
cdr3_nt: TGTGCCAGCAGTGAAGGGACAGGGCTGGGTCCTGGCTACACCTTC

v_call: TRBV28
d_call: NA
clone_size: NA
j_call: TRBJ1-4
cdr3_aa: CASEGAVNEKLFF
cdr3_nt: TGTGCCTCAGAAGGGGCAGTTAATGAAAAACTGTTTTTT

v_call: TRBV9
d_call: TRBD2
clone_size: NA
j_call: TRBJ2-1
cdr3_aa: CASSVVPSGYNEQFF
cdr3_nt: TGTGCCAGCAGCGTGGTCCCTAGCGGATACAATGAGCAGTTCTTC

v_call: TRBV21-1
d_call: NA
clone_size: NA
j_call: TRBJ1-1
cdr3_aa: CATAPGPLKDTEAFF
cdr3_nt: TGTGCCACCGCGCCGGGCCCTTTAAAGGACACTGAAGCTTTCTTT

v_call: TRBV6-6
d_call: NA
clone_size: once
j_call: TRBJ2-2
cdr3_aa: CASIGRANTGELFF
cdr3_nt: TGTGCCAGCATTGGCAGGGCGAACACCGGGGAGCTGTTTTTT

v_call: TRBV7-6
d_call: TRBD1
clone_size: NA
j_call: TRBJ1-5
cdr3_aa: CASSLGAGGGFEQPQHF
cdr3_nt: TGTGCCAGCAGCTTAGGGGCAGGGGGAGGTTTTGAACAGCCCCAGCATTTT

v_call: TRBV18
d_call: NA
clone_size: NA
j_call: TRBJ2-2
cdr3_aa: CASSLIPANTGELFF
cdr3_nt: TGTGCCAGCTCCCTAATCCCCGCGAACACCGGGGAGCTGTTTTTT

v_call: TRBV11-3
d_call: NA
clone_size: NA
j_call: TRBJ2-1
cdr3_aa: CASSSTSGWDEQFF
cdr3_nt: TGTGCCAGCAGCTCTACATCGGGTTGGGATGAGCAGTTCTTC

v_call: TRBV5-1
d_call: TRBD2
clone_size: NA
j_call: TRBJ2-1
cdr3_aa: CASSRGLADYNEQFF
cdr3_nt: TGCGCCAGCAGCCGCGGACTAGCGGACTACAATGAGCAGTTCTTC

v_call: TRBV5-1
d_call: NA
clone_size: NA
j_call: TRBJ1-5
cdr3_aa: CASSSGGVSNQPQHF
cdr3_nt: TGCGCCAGCAGCTCGGGGGGTGTGAGCAATCAGCCCCAGCATTTT

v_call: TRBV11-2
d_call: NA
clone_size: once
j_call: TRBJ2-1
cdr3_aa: CASSLAPPGTYNEQFF
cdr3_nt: TGTGCCAGCAGCTTAGCCCCCCCAGGAACCTACAATGAGCAGTTCTTC

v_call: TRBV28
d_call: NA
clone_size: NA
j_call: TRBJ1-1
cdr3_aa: CASSLGGEGTEAFF
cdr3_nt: TGTGCCAGCAGTTTAGGGGGGGAGGGCACTGAAGCTTTCTTT

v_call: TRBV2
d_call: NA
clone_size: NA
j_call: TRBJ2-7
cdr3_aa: CASSEAPRGRDEQYF
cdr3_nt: TGTGCCAGCAGTGAAGCGCCTCGTGGCCGGGACGAGCAGTACTTC

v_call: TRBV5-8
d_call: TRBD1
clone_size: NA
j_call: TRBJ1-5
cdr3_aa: CASSLDRGHQPQHF
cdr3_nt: TGTGCCAGCAGCTTGGACAGGGGGCATCAGCCCCAGCATTTT

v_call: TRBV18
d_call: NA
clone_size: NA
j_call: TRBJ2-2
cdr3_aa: CASSLSGSDTGELFF
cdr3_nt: TGTGCCAGCTCACTTAGCGGTTCGGACACCGGGGAGCTGTTTTTT

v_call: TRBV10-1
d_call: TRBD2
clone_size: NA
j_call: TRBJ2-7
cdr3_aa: CASSRTSGIYEQYF
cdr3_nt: TGCGCCAGCAGCAGGACTAGCGGGATCTACGAGCAGTACTTC

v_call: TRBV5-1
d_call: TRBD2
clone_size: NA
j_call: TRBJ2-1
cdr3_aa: CASQRQAGTAYNEQFF
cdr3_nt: TGCGCCAGCCAGCGCCAAGCGGGAACGGCCTACAATGAGCAGTTCTTC

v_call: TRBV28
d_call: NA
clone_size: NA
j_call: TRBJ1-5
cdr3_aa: CASVELGRGNQPQHF
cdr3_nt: TGTGCCAGCGTAGAATTAGGCAGGGGCAATCAGCCCCAGCATTTT

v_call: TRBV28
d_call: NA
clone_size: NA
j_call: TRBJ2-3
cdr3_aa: CASSRKFTFETQYF
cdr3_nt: TGTGCCAGCAGTCGGAAGTTTACCTTTGAAACGCAGTATTTT

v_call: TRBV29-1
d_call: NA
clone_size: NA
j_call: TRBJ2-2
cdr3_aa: CSVASAAGELFF
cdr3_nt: TGCAGCGTTGCTTCGGCCGCCGGGGAGCTGTTTTTT

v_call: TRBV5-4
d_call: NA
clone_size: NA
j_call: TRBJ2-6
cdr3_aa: CASSTPGRSGANVLTF
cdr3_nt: TGTGCCAGCAGCACACCGGGCCGCTCTGGGGCCAACGTCCTGACTTTC

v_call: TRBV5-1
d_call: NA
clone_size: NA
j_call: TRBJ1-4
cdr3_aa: CASSLAGGLSEKLFF
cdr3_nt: TGCGCCAGCAGCTTGGCCGGGGGTTTAAGTGAAAAACTGTTTTTT

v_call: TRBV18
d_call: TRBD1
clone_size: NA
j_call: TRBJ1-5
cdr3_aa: CASSSDRDQPQHF
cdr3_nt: TGTGCCAGCTCGTCCGACAGGGATCAGCCCCAGCATTTT

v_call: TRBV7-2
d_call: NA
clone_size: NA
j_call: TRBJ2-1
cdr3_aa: CASSLGMSSYNEQFF
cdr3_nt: TGTGCCAGCAGCTTAGGGATGAGCTCCTACAATGAGCAGTTCTTC

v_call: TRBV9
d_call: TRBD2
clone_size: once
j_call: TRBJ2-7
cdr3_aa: CASSVAGTSTYEQYF
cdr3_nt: TGTGCCAGCAGCGTAGCCGGGACTAGTACCTACGAGCAGTACTTC

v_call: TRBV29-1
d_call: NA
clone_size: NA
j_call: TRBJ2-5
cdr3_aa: CSLSPGVEETQYF
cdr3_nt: TGCAGCCTTTCCCCTGGGGTGGAAGAGACCCAGTACTTC

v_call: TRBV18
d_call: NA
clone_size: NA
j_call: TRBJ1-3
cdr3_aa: CASSPGNLASSGNTIYF
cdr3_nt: TGTGCCAGCTCACCAGGGAACCTCGCGAGCTCTGGAAACACCATATATTTT

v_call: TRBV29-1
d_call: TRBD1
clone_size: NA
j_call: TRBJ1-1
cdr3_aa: CSVGPQGAGAFF
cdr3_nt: TGCAGCGTCGGGCCACAGGGGGCCGGGGCTTTCTTT

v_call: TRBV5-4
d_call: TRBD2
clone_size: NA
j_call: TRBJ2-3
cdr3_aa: CASSRPGLASLSRADTQYF
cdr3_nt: TGTGCCAGCAGTCGGCCGGGACTAGCGTCGTTGTCGAGGGCAGATACGCAGTATTTT

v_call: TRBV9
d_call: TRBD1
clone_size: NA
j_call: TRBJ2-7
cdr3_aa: CASSAGQGIYEQYF
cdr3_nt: TGTGCCAGCAGCGCGGGACAGGGAATCTACGAGCAGTACTTC

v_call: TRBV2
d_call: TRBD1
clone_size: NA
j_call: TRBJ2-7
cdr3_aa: CASSEETGSLSEQYF
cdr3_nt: TGTGCCAGCAGTGAAGAGACAGGGTCTCTCTCCGAGCAGTACTTC

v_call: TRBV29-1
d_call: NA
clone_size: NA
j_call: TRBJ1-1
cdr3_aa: CSVGGGNTEAFF
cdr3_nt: TGCAGCGTTGGGGGGGGGAACACTGAAGCTTTCTTT

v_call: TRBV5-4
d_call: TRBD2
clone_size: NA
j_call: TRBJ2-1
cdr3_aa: CASSLGGAGSGSYNEQFF
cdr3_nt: TGTGCCAGCAGCTTGGGTGGGGCGGGTAGCGGGAGTTACAATGAGCAGTTCTTC

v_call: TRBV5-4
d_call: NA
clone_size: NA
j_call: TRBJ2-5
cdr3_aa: CASSGGAKETQYF
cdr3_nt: TGTGCCAGCAGTGGGGGCGCTAAAGAGACCCAGTACTTC

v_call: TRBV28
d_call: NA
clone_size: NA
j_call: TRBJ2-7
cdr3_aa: CASSSGGSWSYEQYF
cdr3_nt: TGTGCCAGCAGTTCAGGGGGGAGTTGGTCCTACGAGCAGTACTTC

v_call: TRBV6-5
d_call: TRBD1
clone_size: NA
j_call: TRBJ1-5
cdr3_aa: CASRGQANQPQHF
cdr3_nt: TGTGCCAGCAGGGGACAGGCCAATCAGCCCCAGCATTTT